This T cell receptor (beta chain) is from a study of blood T cells in healthy people across ages. General study findings and limits: Donors of long life had a larger count of naive CD4+ cells and greater diversity than aged donors. Unknown donor CMV status possibly confounded expanded clonotype changes. Estimates drawn from one million T cells were deemed to understate diversity.

Primers used in a second PCR of roughly 6 to 12 cycles were a sample-barcoded 5' primer and a J-beta primer mix. MiXCR, run by TCRdb on the 5' RACE reads, gives a single entry per CDR3 protein. Of roughly 1,500,000 distinct CDR3 sequences listed, about 35% are singletons. CDR3 length: 14 amino acids. Germline assignment: CDR1 SEHNR and CDR2 FQNEAQ (reference sequence). V dropped 4 bases and J dropped 7; count of bases not matched to a gene: 8. This clonotype turned up a few times. Its matching antigen is unknown. Sequencing was performed on blood. This clonotype was obtained from a woman between 25 and 40 years old in good health. This chain joins TRBV7-9 and TRBJ1-1; 8 bases line up with TRBD1. The CDR3 nucleotides are TGTGCCAGCAGCTGGCCGGGACAGGCATATGAAGCTTTCTTT. Encoded protein: CASSWPGQAYEAFF.